This is a list of T cell receptor beta chains from one sample in a study of shared clonotypes between healthy human individuals. Sequencing was performed with immunoSEQ multiplex PCR; in TCRdb, only in-frame clones are kept and a portion is missing. The sample carries around 350,000 clones, roughly 70% recorded once. The sequencing input was memory CD4+ T cells sorted from blood. The receptors here all came from a man aged 25-45 years in good health. The CDR3 runs from the conserved cysteine through the conserved F or W. Each record gives: D gene, clone size, J gene, V gene, CDR3 DNA, CDR3 protein. D genes are given only for firm matches. Clone size is stated in some rows and not others, as once, few, many or a class when expanded.

D gene: .
clone size: .
J gene: TRBJ2-2
V gene: TRBV28
CDR3 DNA: TGTGCCAGCAGTTTTTCAGAAAACACCGGGGAGCTGTTTTTT
CDR3 protein: CASSFSENTGELFF

D gene: .
clone size: .
J gene: TRBJ2-1
V gene: TRBV5-4
CDR3 DNA: TGTGCCAGCAGCTTGGCCCCTACCTACAATGAGCAGTTCTTC
CDR3 protein: CASSLAPTYNEQFF

D gene: .
clone size: .
J gene: TRBJ2-5
V gene: TRBV5-4
CDR3 DNA: TGTGCCAGCAGCCAGGACAGTTTAGAGACCCAGTACTTC
CDR3 protein: CASSQDSLETQYF

D gene: TRBD2
clone size: .
J gene: TRBJ2-7
V gene: TRBV11-2
CDR3 DNA: TGTGCCAGCAGCCTAGCGGGAGGCTCGAACTCCTACGAGCAGTACTTC
CDR3 protein: CASSLAGGSNSYEQYF

D gene: TRBD2
clone size: .
J gene: TRBJ2-5
V gene: TRBV29-1
CDR3 DNA: TGCAGCGTTTCCTCCCATAGCGGGAGTGAGACCCAGTACTTC
CDR3 protein: CSVSSHSGSETQYF

D gene: .
clone size: .
J gene: TRBJ2-7
V gene: TRBV25-1
CDR3 DNA: TGTGCCAGCAGTGAGCAGTACGAGCAGTACTTC
CDR3 protein: CASSEQYEQYF

D gene: TRBD1
clone size: .
J gene: TRBJ2-2
V gene: TRBV2
CDR3 DNA: TGTGCCAGCAGCCAACAGGGGGCTAACACCGGGGAGCTGTTTTTT
CDR3 protein: CASSQQGANTGELFF

D gene: TRBD2
clone size: .
J gene: TRBJ2-1
V gene: TRBV7-3
CDR3 DNA: TGTGCCAGCAGCCCAACCGGGACTAGCGGGAGGAGGGGCGGTGAGCAGTTCTTC
CDR3 protein: CASSPTGTSGRRGGEQFF

D gene: .
clone size: once
J gene: TRBJ2-7
V gene: TRBV7-9
CDR3 DNA: TGTGCCAGCAGCGCGGACCGGGGGATGATCGACGAGCAGTACTTC
CDR3 protein: CASSADRGMIDEQYF

D gene: TRBD2
clone size: .
J gene: TRBJ2-7
V gene: TRBV29-1
CDR3 DNA: TGCAGCGTTCTCTCGACTAGCGGGAGGTACGAGCAGTACTTC
CDR3 protein: CSVLSTSGRYEQYF

D gene: .
clone size: .
J gene: TRBJ1-3
V gene: TRBV4-3
CDR3 DNA: TGCGCCAGCAGCCTTGATCTGCCGAGCTCTGGAAACACCATATATTTT
CDR3 protein: CASSLDLPSSGNTIYF

D gene: .
clone size: .
J gene: TRBJ1-1
V gene: TRBV6-5
CDR3 DNA: TGTGCCAGCAGTTCGCGGAAAACGAACACTGAAGCTTTCTTT
CDR3 protein: CASSSRKTNTEAFF

D gene: .
clone size: .
J gene: TRBJ2-1
V gene: TRBV15
CDR3 DNA: TGTGCCACCAGCAGAGATCTGGGGGACACCGGTGGGGGTGAGCAGTTCTTC
CDR3 protein: CATSRDLGDTGGGEQFF

D gene: .
clone size: once
J gene: TRBJ2-7
V gene: TRBV6-5
CDR3 DNA: TGTGCCAGCAGTTACGTTCGGGGTGACGAGCAGTACTTC
CDR3 protein: CASSYVRGDEQYF

D gene: .
clone size: once
J gene: TRBJ2-2
V gene: TRBV5-1
CDR3 DNA: TGCGCCAGCAGCCCGAACCTCTCCGGGGAGCTGTTTTTT
CDR3 protein: CASSPNLSGELFF

D gene: .
clone size: .
J gene: TRBJ1-2
V gene: TRBV28
CDR3 DNA: TGTGCCACATTCAAGGGAGGATTGGGGGGCTACACCTTC
CDR3 protein: CATFKGGLGGYTF

D gene: .
clone size: .
J gene: TRBJ1-5
V gene: TRBV2
CDR3 DNA: TGTGCCAGCAGTGGGGGGCCCCTCTCAAAAGATAATCAGCCCCAGCATTTT
CDR3 protein: CASSGGPLSKDNQPQHF

D gene: .
clone size: .
J gene: TRBJ2-3
V gene: TRBV11-1
CDR3 DNA: TGTGCCAGCAGCATCGGATCTACAGATACGCAGTATTTT
CDR3 protein: CASSIGSTDTQYF

D gene: TRBD1
clone size: few
J gene: TRBJ1-2
V gene: TRBV6-1
CDR3 DNA: TGTGCCAGCAGTGAAAGGGACAGGGGGGATAATGGCTACACCTTC
CDR3 protein: CASSERDRGDNGYTF

D gene: .
clone size: .
J gene: TRBJ2-7
V gene: TRBV5-6
CDR3 DNA: TGTGCCAGCAGCTTGGTTGGATCGCCCGAGCAGTACTTC
CDR3 protein: CASSLVGSPEQYF

D gene: TRBD1
clone size: .
J gene: TRBJ2-7
V gene: TRBV7-9
CDR3 DNA: TGTGCCAGCAGCCCACGGACAGGAGTCGACGAGCAGTACTTC
CDR3 protein: CASSPRTGVDEQYF

D gene: .
clone size: .
J gene: TRBJ2-7
V gene: TRBV2
CDR3 DNA: TGTGCCAGCAGCCCTCGGGACAACTACTACGAGCAGTACTTC
CDR3 protein: CASSPRDNYYEQYF